This entry lists 25 T cell receptor beta chains sequenced from one sample in a study of T cells in localized non-small cell lung cancer. Produced via immunoSEQ multiplex PCR; TCRdb's table is partial and in-frame only. The profile shows tens of thousands of clones, about nine tenths of them singletons. The sample in question was peripheral blood, obtained before any cancer treatment. These receptors were obtained from a male donor at least 60 years old with stage III lung adenocarcinoma.

The V gene is TRBV6-1, the J gene TRBJ2-2; 8 bases agree with TRBD2. Germline lookup yields CDR1 MNHNS and CDR2 SASEGT. V dropped 8 bases and J dropped 6; count of bases not matched to a gene: 8. CDR3 length: 14 amino acids. CDR3 sequence: CASQTGTSSGELFF. The CDR3 DNA follows: TGTGCCAGCCAAACCGGGACTAGTTCCGGGGAGCTGTTTTTT.

This clone has only a few counts. The chain has TRBV2 and TRBJ1-2; 7 bases match TRBD1. J gave up 6 bases and V 6 bases, and 7 bases lay outside the gene matches. Per germline, CDR1 SNHLY and CDR2 FYNNEI. The length of the CDR3 is 13 residues. CDR3 DNA sequence: TGTGCCAGCAGCCAAACAGGGGACCATGGCTACACCTTC. Its translation: CASSQTGDHGYTF.

Judged by abundance, this clone is large. This rearrangement joins TRBV27 to TRBJ2-7; 15 positions match TRBD2. The trim removed 3 bases at V and 6 bases at J, leaving 6 bases unmatched. Germline assignment: CDR1 MNHEY and CDR2 SMNVEV (reference sequence). The CDR3 has 16 amino acids. The CDR3 protein is CASSFWTSGGAGEQYF. CDR3 nucleotides: TGTGCCAGCAGTTTTTGGACTAGCGGGGGGGCGGGCGAGCAGTACTTC.

The genes are TRBV5-1 and TRBJ2-1, with D unclear. This CDR3 comprises 14 residues. CDR1 is SGHRS and CDR2 is YFSETQ in the germline V gene. Trimming cost V 2 bases and J 0 bases, with 6 bases left between them. CDR3 bases: TGCGCCAGCAGCTTATTTAACTCCTACAATGAGCAGTTCTTC. This sequence encodes CASSLFNSYNEQFF.

The chain has TRBV2 and TRBJ2-3, with 10 bases lining up with TRBD2. V gave up 2 bases and J gave up 1 base; unmatched junction bases: 3. This CDR3 is 16 amino acids long. CDR1 is SNHLY and CDR2 is FYNNEI in the germline V gene. This CDR3 reads CASSETGTSGTDTQYF. The CDR3 DNA reads TGTGCCAGCAGTGAAACCGGGACTAGCGGCACAGATACGCAGTATTTT.

The rearrangement links TRBV6-1 to TRBJ1-1; D is ambiguous. The V and J ends lost 0 bases and 1 base respectively, with 9 bases between them. Germline CDR1 and CDR2: MNHNS and SASEGT. The CDR3 is made up of 15 amino acids. The CDR3 DNA follows: TGTGCCAGCAGTGAAGCGCCCCAGCCGAACACTGAAGCTTTCTTT. Encoded protein: CASSEAPQPNTEAFF.

The chain carries TRBV28 and TRBJ1-1; D ambiguous. Germline CDR1 and CDR2: MDHEN and SYDVKM. V shed 7 bases and J shed 0 bases, with 9 bases lying between them. The length of the CDR3 is 13 residues. The CDR3 is CASKVDMNTEAFF. In DNA, the CDR3 is TGTGCCAGCAAAGTAGACATGAACACTGAAGCTTTCTTT.

This clone appeared a few times. The chain joins TRBV6-4 to TRBJ2-2, with 9 bases aligning to TRBD2. The CDR3 sequence is 15 residues long. Germline V gene sequence: CDR1 MRHNA, CDR2 SNTAGT. V gave up 8 bases and J gave up 6 bases; unmatched junction bases: 10. CDR3 DNA: TGTGCCAGCCGTCAGAGCGGGAGGACGTCCGGGGAGCTGTTTTTT. Translating gives CASRQSGRTSGELFF.

This clone showed up just once. The genes are TRBV6-4 and TRBJ1-2; D possibly corresponds to TRBD1 (6 bases). Germline V gene sequence: CDR1 MRHNA, CDR2 SNTAGT. Trimming cost V 3 bases and J 4 bases, with 12 bases left between them. The CDR3 has 14 amino acids. CDR3 protein: CASSDQGYGYGYTF. The DNA for the CDR3 is TGTGCCAGCAGTGATCAGGGGTACGGCTATGGCTACACCTTC.

The V gene is TRBV7-9, the J gene TRBJ2-1, with D possibly TRBD2 on 6 matching bases. The length of the CDR3 is 11 residues. The germline CDR1 and CDR2 sequences are SEHNR and FQNEAQ (reference sequence). V was clipped by 5 bases and J by 15 bases, with 14 bases between them. This CDR3 is CASSTRDSWFF. CDR3 in DNA: TGTGCCAGCAGCACCCGGGACTCTTGGTTCTTC.

The chain couples TRBV25-1 to TRBJ2-3; D possibly uses TRBD1 or TRBD2 (5 bases each). V gave up 2 bases and J gave up 2 bases, with 8 bases separating them. This CDR3 comprises 14 residues. CDR1 and CDR2 from the germline V gene are MGHDK and SYGVNS. The CDR3 spells CASSEEGSTDTQYF. As DNA, the CDR3 is TGTGCCAGCAGTGAAGAGGGGTCCACAGATACGCAGTATTTT.

V and J are TRBV27 and TRBJ2-7; D is tentatively TRBD1 or TRBD2 (5 bases each). V lost 3 bases and J lost 8, with 17 bases in between. CDR1 is MNHEY and CDR2 is SMNVEV in the germline V gene (reference sequence). The CDR3 length is 14 residues. In nucleotides, the CDR3 is TGTGCCAGCAGTTTGGCCCCAGAGGGGCTTCAGCAGTACTTC. This translates into CASSLAPEGLQQYF.

The chain is built from TRBV9 and TRBJ1-1; D is undetermined. CDR3 length equals 13 residues. Trimming shortened V by 4 bases and J by 11 bases, and 18 bases separated the two germline ends. Germline V gene sequence: CDR1 SGDLS, CDR2 YYNGEE. CDR3 DNA: TGTGCCAGCAGCCAAAATCCTGGCCAGAGGGCTTTCTTT. Translation gives CASSQNPGQRAFF.

The rearrangement uses TRBV13 and TRBJ2-1, with 8 bases that match TRBD2. The CDR3 has 15 residues. The germline V gene has CDR1 PRHDT and CDR2 FYEKMQ (reference sequence). Unmatched junction bases numbered 7, after V lost 6 bases and J lost 3 bases. The chain's CDR3 is CASSIQRELYNEQFF. The CDR3 DNA is TGTGCCAGCAGTATTCAGCGGGAGCTCTACAATGAGCAGTTCTTC. Drawing the rest from reference TRBV13 and TRBJ2-1, the complete variable domain is AAGVIQSPRHLIKEKRETATLKCYPIPRHDTVYWYQQGPGQDPQFLISFYEKMQSDKGSIPDRFSAQQFSDYHSELNMSSLELGDSALYFCASSIQRELYNEQFFGPGTRLTVL.

The chain combines TRBV4-1 with TRBJ2-3; TRBD2 might be the D (6 bases). This CDR3 contains 16 residues. Trimming took 6 bases from V and 0 from J, leaving 16 bases between them. CDR1 and CDR2 (germline): MGHRA, YSYEKL. In nucleotides, the CDR3 is TGCGCCAGCAGTCTAACTAGCAGCGCCAGCACAGATACGCAGTATTTT. This encodes CASSLTSSASTDTQYF.

The chain carries TRBV7-3 and TRBJ2-2; D not resolved. Deletions cut 1 base from V and 4 bases from J, with 1 base between. The CDR3 has 12 amino acids. Germline CDR1 and CDR2: SGHTA and FQGTGA. In DNA form, the CDR3 reads TGTGCCAGCAGCTTAATCACCGGGGAGCTGTTTTTT. The encoded protein is CASSLITGELFF.

The DNA for the CDR3 is TGTGCCAGCAGCCAAGGCCCCCAGGCAGTGGGGGTCTATGGCTACACCTTC. Amino acid sequence: CASSQGPQAVGVYGYTF. The chain recombines TRBV4-2 with TRBJ1-2; D may be TRBD1 (5 bases). The V end lost 1 base, the J end lost 4 bases, and 19 bases lay between the germline ends. Germline CDR1 reads LGHNA; CDR2 reads YNFKEQ. The CDR3 has 17 amino acids.

This clone was recorded only once. The chain has TRBV5-6 and TRBJ1-1, with D unresolved. The CDR3 has 15 amino acids. V lost 1 base and J 0 bases, leaving 10 bases between the germline ends. Germline loops: CDR1 SGHDT, CDR2 YYEEEE. The CDR3 DNA sequence: TGTGCCAGCAGCTTGAGTCCGGGGTTGAACACTGAAGCTTTCTTT. Protein sequence: CASSLSPGLNTEAFF.

The chain links TRBV19 to TRBJ1-5, with D perhaps matching TRBD1 (5 bases). The CDR3 contains 16 residues. CDR1 and CDR2 from the germline V gene are LNHDA and SQIVND (reference sequence). V dropped 1 base and J dropped 4 bases, with 14 bases sitting between them. The CDR3 here is CASSIGGERQNQPQHF. The CDR3 nucleotides are TGTGCCAGTAGTATAGGGGGGGAACGGCAAAATCAGCCCCAGCATTTT.

The gene calls are TRBV18 and TRBJ2-2; D possibly matches TRBD1 or TRBD2 (5 bases each). V was pared by 6 bases and J by 5 bases, with 13 bases between. The CDR3 is 14 residues long. Germline assignment: CDR1 KGHSH and CDR2 LQKENI. The CDR3 here is CASSSGPPTGELFF. In DNA, the CDR3 is TGTGCCAGCTCCTCGGGGCCACCTACCGGGGAGCTGTTTTTT.

This chain links TRBV15 with TRBJ2-7; D possibly matches TRBD1 or TRBD2 (5 bases each). This CDR3 is built from 14 residues. Germline V CDR1 and CDR2: LNHNV, YYDKDF (reference sequence). The germline V and J ends were trimmed by 5 bases and 2 bases, with 13 bases remaining between them. The CDR3 spells CATSLLRDPYEQYF. CDR3 nucleotide sequence: TGTGCCACCAGCCTACTCCGGGACCCCTACGAGCAGTACTTC.

The rearrangement links TRBV28 to TRBJ1-5; D uncertain. Germline V lookup: CDR1 MDHEN, CDR2 SYDVKM. Trimming removed 4 bases from V and 3 bases from J, with 13 bases in between. The CDR3 length is 15 residues. CDR3 bases: TGTGCCAGCAGTTCTGCTGGACGGGACAATCAGCCCCAGCATTTT. Translating it yields CASSSAGRDNQPQHF.

The rearrangement joins TRBV11-2 to TRBJ2-5; no firm D call. Germline V gene sequence: CDR1 SGHAT, CDR2 FQNNGV. This CDR3 spans 13 amino acids. Trimming left V 4 bases short and J 4 bases short, with 10 bases between. The CDR3 DNA is TGTGCCAGCAGCTATGGGTTGGGAGAGACCCAGTACTTC. Translation gives CASSYGLGETQYF.

The V and J genes are TRBV5-1 and TRBJ2-3; the match to TRBD1 covers 8 bases. V dropped 0 bases and J dropped 0; count of bases not matched to a gene: 3. In germline, CDR1 is SGHRS, CDR2 YFSETQ. The CDR3 consists of 16 residues. The CDR3 coding sequence is TGCGCCAGCAGCTTGGGTGGGACAGGTAGCACAGATACGCAGTATTTT. Amino acid sequence: CASSLGGTGSTDTQYF.

This chain connects TRBV4-2 to TRBJ1-2; D ambiguous. V was cut by 0 bases and J by 0 bases, with 8 bases left in between. Per the germline V gene, CDR1 is LGHNA and CDR2 is YNFKEQ. The CDR3 is 15 residues long. Here the CDR3 DNA reads TGTGCCAGCAGCCAAGATACGAGAGCTAACTATGGCTACACCTTC. It encodes CASSQDTRANYGYTF.